The rows below give T cell receptor beta chains drawn from one sample of a study of blood T cell repertoires in COVID-19. The method was immunoSEQ multiplex PCR; TCRdb's version includes in-frame clones alone and lacks a portion of them. This table has 200,000 to 250,000 clones, roughly nine tenths appearing once. Material: PBMCs or T cells enriched from blood (not recorded which). Receptor source: a woman under 30 in a cohort exposed to, infected with or recovered from COVID-19 (not recorded which). The CDR3 runs from the conserved cysteine through the conserved F or W. A D gene is named only where the DNA matches it firmly. Clone size is shown for a subset of rows, as once, few, many or a class of expanded clone.

abundance: .
d_gene: .
j_gene: TRBJ2-5
v_gene: TRBV5-1
CDR3nt: TGCGCCAGCAGCTTGGGACAGCAAGAGACCCAGTACTTC
CDR3aa: CASSLGQQETQYF

abundance: .
d_gene: TRBD2
j_gene: TRBJ2-1
v_gene: TRBV14
CDR3nt: TGTGCCAGCAGCCAAGGATGGGGCGGGAGGGCCCCGGGTGATGAGCAGTTCTTC
CDR3aa: CASSQGWGGRAPGDEQFF

abundance: .
d_gene: TRBD2
j_gene: TRBJ2-3
v_gene: TRBV20-1
CDR3nt: TGCAGTGCTAGGCGGGAGACGCAGTATTTT
CDR3aa: CSARRETQYF

abundance: .
d_gene: TRBD1
j_gene: TRBJ1-5
v_gene: TRBV10-3
CDR3nt: TGTGCCATCAGTGAGTCGAACAGGGGAGGCGGCAATCAGCCCCAGCATTTT
CDR3aa: CAISESNRGGGNQPQHF

abundance: .
d_gene: .
j_gene: TRBJ1-4
v_gene: TRBV5-1
CDR3nt: TGCGCCAGCAGCTTGACCCGACTTAATGAAAAACTGTTTTTT
CDR3aa: CASSLTRLNEKLFF

abundance: .
d_gene: TRBD2
j_gene: TRBJ2-6
v_gene: TRBV7-8
CDR3nt: TGTGCCAGCAGCTTAGAGAAGCGGGAGGACCGGGTCTCTGGGGCCAACGTCCTGACTTTC
CDR3aa: CASSLEKREDRVSGANVLTF

abundance: .
d_gene: .
j_gene: TRBJ1-5
v_gene: TRBV2
CDR3nt: TGTGCCAGCAGCCTGGGGGGGGCAGATCAGCCCCAGCATTTT
CDR3aa: CASSLGGADQPQHF

abundance: .
d_gene: .
j_gene: TRBJ2-2
v_gene: TRBV25-1
CDR3nt: TGTGCCAGCAGTGCGGGTAGCGTGGAAACCGGGGAGCTGTTTTTT
CDR3aa: CASSAGSVETGELFF

abundance: .
d_gene: TRBD2
j_gene: TRBJ2-3
v_gene: TRBV10-2
CDR3nt: TGCGCCAGCAGCCGTACTAGCGGGGGGGCGGAAGATACGCAGTATTTT
CDR3aa: CASSRTSGGAEDTQYF

abundance: once
d_gene: TRBD1
j_gene: TRBJ2-7
v_gene: TRBV15
CDR3nt: TGTGCCACCAGCGGCAGACAGGGGGCCACGAGCTACGAGCAGTACTTC
CDR3aa: CATSGRQGATSYEQYF

abundance: .
d_gene: .
j_gene: TRBJ1-4
v_gene: TRBV5-4
CDR3nt: TGTGCCAGCAGCCCCGGGGGGGGGTCCGCAACTAATGAAAAACTGTTTTTT
CDR3aa: CASSPGGGSATNEKLFF

abundance: .
d_gene: .
j_gene: TRBJ1-5
v_gene: TRBV12-3/TRBV12-4
CDR3nt: TGTGCCAGCGTGTCGAGGGAGAATCAGCCCCAGCATTTT
CDR3aa: CASVSRENQPQHF

abundance: .
d_gene: TRBD1
j_gene: TRBJ2-2
v_gene: TRBV24-1
CDR3nt: TGTGCCACCAGTGACCTACAGGGGCCTCAAACCGGGGAGCTGTTTTTT
CDR3aa: CATSDLQGPQTGELFF

abundance: .
d_gene: TRBD1
j_gene: TRBJ2-5
v_gene: TRBV4-1
CDR3nt: TGCGCCAGCAGCCAAGGGGGACAGGGCACCGAGACCCAGTACTTC
CDR3aa: CASSQGGQGTETQYF

abundance: .
d_gene: .
j_gene: TRBJ2-5
v_gene: TRBV5-1
CDR3nt: TGCGCCAGCAGCTTGAGCGGACAGCAAGAGACCCAGTACTTC
CDR3aa: CASSLSGQQETQYF

abundance: .
d_gene: TRBD1
j_gene: TRBJ1-4
v_gene: TRBV19
CDR3nt: TGTGCCAGTGGGAGGACAGGGGCCTCAACTAATGAAAAACTGTTTTTT
CDR3aa: CASGRTGASTNEKLFF

abundance: .
d_gene: .
j_gene: TRBJ1-2
v_gene: TRBV6-5
CDR3nt: TGTGCCAGCACGCCCCTGCGTTATGGCTACACCTTC
CDR3aa: CASTPLRYGYTF

abundance: medium-sized
d_gene: .
j_gene: TRBJ1-5
v_gene: TRBV6-5
CDR3nt: TGTGCCTGTATGGAGGGAGGCAATCAGCCCCAGCATTTT
CDR3aa: CACMEGGNQPQHF

abundance: .
d_gene: .
j_gene: TRBJ2-2
v_gene: TRBV29-1
CDR3nt: TGCAGCGTTGTGAGGACAGCTAACACCGGGGAGCTGTTTTTT
CDR3aa: CSVVRTANTGELFF

abundance: .
d_gene: .
j_gene: TRBJ2-3
v_gene: TRBV9
CDR3nt: TGTGCCAGCAGCCCCCCGGGAGGCACAGATACGCAGTATTTT
CDR3aa: CASSPPGGTDTQYF

abundance: .
d_gene: TRBD2
j_gene: TRBJ2-5
v_gene: TRBV19
CDR3nt: TGTGCCAGTAGTCCGCGGACTAGCGGGGCTCGCGAGACCCAGTACTTC
CDR3aa: CASSPRTSGARETQYF

abundance: .
d_gene: TRBD1
j_gene: TRBJ1-4
v_gene: TRBV19
CDR3nt: TGTGCCAGTAGTATACTGGGACAGGATAATGAAAAACTGTTTTTT
CDR3aa: CASSILGQDNEKLFF

abundance: .
d_gene: .
j_gene: TRBJ2-7
v_gene: TRBV21-1
CDR3nt: TGTGCCAGGGCGAATAGCGGGAGGGTCCACGAGCAGTACTTC
CDR3aa: CARANSGRVHEQYF

abundance: .
d_gene: TRBD1
j_gene: TRBJ1-6
v_gene: TRBV11-3
CDR3nt: TGTGCCAGCAGACTCGTCCGGGACAGGGGATGTAATTCACCCCTCCACTTT
CDR3aa: CASRLVRDRGCNSPLHF

abundance: .
d_gene: TRBD1
j_gene: TRBJ1-2
v_gene: TRBV6-5
CDR3nt: TGTGCCAGCAGTTACACGGGAGGGACAGTCGGATCCGGCTACACCTTC
CDR3aa: CASSYTGGTVGSGYTF

abundance: .
d_gene: .
j_gene: TRBJ1-4
v_gene: TRBV3-1/TRBV3-2
CDR3nt: TGTGCCAGCAGCCAAAGAGGGTCACTCAATGAAAAACTGTTTTTT
CDR3aa: CASSQRGSLNEKLFF

abundance: .
d_gene: .
j_gene: TRBJ1-2
v_gene: TRBV29-1
CDR3nt: TGCAGCGTTGAGGCTGTCCCCTCCAGGGCCCGGGGGATGGGAGGCGGCTACACCTTC
CDR3aa: CSVEAVPSRARGMGGGYTF

abundance: .
d_gene: TRBD2
j_gene: TRBJ2-1
v_gene: TRBV7-7
CDR3nt: TGTGCCAGCAGCTTAGGGACTAGCGGGGCTGAGGAGCAGTTCTTC
CDR3aa: CASSLGTSGAEEQFF

abundance: once
d_gene: .
j_gene: TRBJ1-1
v_gene: TRBV30
CDR3nt: TGTGCCTGGAGCTGGCAACCAATGAACACTGAAGCTTTCTTT
CDR3aa: CAWSWQPMNTEAFF

abundance: .
d_gene: .
j_gene: TRBJ2-3
v_gene: TRBV2
CDR3nt: TGTGCCAGCAGTGAAGGGGTTAGCCGAGGCCGCACAGATACGCAGTATTTT
CDR3aa: CASSEGVSRGRTDTQYF

abundance: .
d_gene: TRBD2
j_gene: TRBJ2-1
v_gene: TRBV6-5
CDR3nt: TGTGCCGGCCCGCAGAGAGCGGGGCTATACAATGAGCAGTTCTTC
CDR3aa: CAGPQRAGLYNEQFF

abundance: .
d_gene: .
j_gene: TRBJ2-5
v_gene: TRBV5-1
CDR3nt: TGCGCCAGCAGCTTGGGGTCAGGGAATTTAGAGACCCAGTACTTC
CDR3aa: CASSLGSGNLETQYF

abundance: once
d_gene: TRBD1
j_gene: TRBJ1-2
v_gene: TRBV12-3/TRBV12-4
CDR3nt: TGTGCCAGCAGTGCCACAGGGGGCGGAGGCTACACCTTC
CDR3aa: CASSATGGGGYTF

abundance: once
d_gene: .
j_gene: TRBJ1-2
v_gene: TRBV14
CDR3nt: TGTGCCAGCAGCCCAGACGCGTACTATGGCTACACCTTC
CDR3aa: CASSPDAYYGYTF

abundance: once
d_gene: TRBD1
j_gene: TRBJ2-5
v_gene: TRBV9
CDR3nt: TGTGCCAGCAGCCCACGGACAGGGGTAGAGACCCAGTACTTC
CDR3aa: CASSPRTGVETQYF

abundance: .
d_gene: TRBD2
j_gene: TRBJ2-1
v_gene: TRBV28
CDR3nt: TGTGCCAGCAGTTTAGGCCCCAGCGGGGGCGAGGATGAGCAGTTCTTC
CDR3aa: CASSLGPSGGEDEQFF

abundance: .
d_gene: .
j_gene: TRBJ1-1
v_gene: TRBV6-5
CDR3nt: TGTGCCAGCGCCGGGACAGAAGCTTTCTTT
CDR3aa: CASAGTEAFF

abundance: .
d_gene: .
j_gene: TRBJ2-7
v_gene: TRBV11-3
CDR3nt: TGTGCCAGCAGCTTAGGCTACACGGGACACTTTTACGAGCAGTACTTC
CDR3aa: CASSLGYTGHFYEQYF

abundance: .
d_gene: TRBD2
j_gene: TRBJ2-5
v_gene: TRBV7-2
CDR3nt: TGTGCCAGCAGCCCCCGGACTAGTCAAGAGCTTCCCCAGTACTTC
CDR3aa: CASSPRTSQELPQYF

abundance: few
d_gene: TRBD2
j_gene: TRBJ2-7
v_gene: TRBV24-1
CDR3nt: TGTGCCACCAGTGATTCCGGGACTAGCTCCCACGAGCAGTACTTC
CDR3aa: CATSDSGTSSHEQYF

abundance: .
d_gene: .
j_gene: TRBJ1-5
v_gene: TRBV7-6
CDR3nt: TGTGCCAGCAGCTATGGCGGGGGAGGGTCCAATCAGCCCCAGCATTTT
CDR3aa: CASSYGGGGSNQPQHF

abundance: .
d_gene: .
j_gene: TRBJ1-2
v_gene: TRBV15
CDR3nt: TGTGCCACCACCACCAGGCAGACAGCCAGAGTCTACACCTTC
CDR3aa: CATTTRQTARVYTF

abundance: .
d_gene: .
j_gene: TRBJ2-2
v_gene: TRBV29-1
CDR3nt: TGCAGCGTTGACAGGGCGGACAACACCGGGGAGCTGTTTTTT
CDR3aa: CSVDRADNTGELFF

abundance: .
d_gene: TRBD1
j_gene: TRBJ2-3
v_gene: TRBV27
CDR3nt: TGTGCCAGCAGTTTGCAGGGGGCGACAGATACGCAGTATTTT
CDR3aa: CASSLQGATDTQYF

abundance: .
d_gene: TRBD2
j_gene: TRBJ2-1
v_gene: TRBV7-9
CDR3nt: TGTGCCAGCAGCGGATCTTCCGGGACTAGCGGATACAATGAGCAGTTCTTC
CDR3aa: CASSGSSGTSGYNEQFF

abundance: .
d_gene: .
j_gene: TRBJ1-4
v_gene: TRBV18
CDR3nt: TGTGCCACCCAGGGATCTACTAATGAAAAACTGTTTTTT
CDR3aa: CATQGSTNEKLFF

abundance: .
d_gene: TRBD2
j_gene: TRBJ2-1
v_gene: TRBV6-1
CDR3nt: TGTGCCAGCAGTGAACAGTTGGGTAGCGGGAGAGGTGAGCAGTTCTTC
CDR3aa: CASSEQLGSGRGEQFF

abundance: .
d_gene: TRBD2
j_gene: TRBJ2-3
v_gene: TRBV7-6
CDR3nt: TGTGCCAGCAGCCTCGTCGGGGGGGTGCACACAGATACGCAGTATTTT
CDR3aa: CASSLVGGVHTDTQYF

abundance: .
d_gene: TRBD1
j_gene: TRBJ1-1
v_gene: TRBV6-5
CDR3nt: TGTGCCAGCAGTATTCACAGGGGGAACACTGAAGCTTTCTTT
CDR3aa: CASSIHRGNTEAFF

abundance: .
d_gene: .
j_gene: TRBJ1-5
v_gene: TRBV19
CDR3nt: TGTGCCAGTAGTCCCACGGGAGGGCGTCAGCCCCAGCATTTT
CDR3aa: CASSPTGGRQPQHF

abundance: .
d_gene: .
j_gene: TRBJ1-1
v_gene: TRBV19
CDR3nt: TGTGCCAGTAGTATGGGGGACATGAACACTGAAGCTTTCTTT
CDR3aa: CASSMGDMNTEAFF

abundance: .
d_gene: .
j_gene: TRBJ1-1
v_gene: TRBV11-3
CDR3nt: TGTGCCAGCAGCTTAGATTTGGAGGGCTCAACTTTCTTT
CDR3aa: CASSLDLEGSTFF

abundance: .
d_gene: TRBD1
j_gene: TRBJ2-2
v_gene: TRBV5-1
CDR3nt: TGCGCCAGCAGCCCCAGGGGGAGTACCGGGGAGCTGTTTTTT
CDR3aa: CASSPRGSTGELFF

abundance: .
d_gene: TRBD1
j_gene: TRBJ2-1
v_gene: TRBV27
CDR3nt: TGTGCCAGCAGTTTATCCGGGACAGGGGCCTCCAATGAGCAGTTCTTC
CDR3aa: CASSLSGTGASNEQFF

abundance: .
d_gene: .
j_gene: TRBJ2-1
v_gene: TRBV2
CDR3nt: TGTGCCAGCAGGGGTAATACAGACTACAATGAGCAGTTCTTC
CDR3aa: CASRGNTDYNEQFF

abundance: .
d_gene: .
j_gene: TRBJ1-1
v_gene: TRBV28
CDR3nt: TGTGCCAGCAGTCCGGGGGGGGCAGCTTTCTTT
CDR3aa: CASSPGGAAFF

abundance: .
d_gene: .
j_gene: TRBJ1-3
v_gene: TRBV9
CDR3nt: TGTGCCAGCAGCGTTGCCGGGACTGGGCGCTCTGGAAACACCATATATTTT
CDR3aa: CASSVAGTGRSGNTIYF